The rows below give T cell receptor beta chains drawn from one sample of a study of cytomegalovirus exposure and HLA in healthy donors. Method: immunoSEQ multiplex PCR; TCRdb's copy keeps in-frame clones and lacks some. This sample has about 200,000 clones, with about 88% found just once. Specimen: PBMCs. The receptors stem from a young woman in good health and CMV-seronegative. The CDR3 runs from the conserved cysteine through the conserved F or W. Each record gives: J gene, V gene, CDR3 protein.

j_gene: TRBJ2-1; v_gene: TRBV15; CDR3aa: CATSGRTSSGRFYNEQFF
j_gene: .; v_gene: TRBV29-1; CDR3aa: CSVSTGGLYQETQYF
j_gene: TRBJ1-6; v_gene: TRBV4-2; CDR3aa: CASSQDSSGQGNSPLHF
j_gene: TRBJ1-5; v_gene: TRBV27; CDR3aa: CASSFLPTGESNQPQHF
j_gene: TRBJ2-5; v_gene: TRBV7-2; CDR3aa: CASSPRLAGGPGMIKTQYF
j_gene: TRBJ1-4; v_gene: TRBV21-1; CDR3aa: CAPDGGGRGEKLFF
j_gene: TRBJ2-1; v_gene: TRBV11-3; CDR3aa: CASTLGGFSYNEQFF
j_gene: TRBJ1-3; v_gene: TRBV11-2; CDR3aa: CASSPPLAMTAGNTIYF
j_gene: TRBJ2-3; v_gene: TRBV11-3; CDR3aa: CASSLGDRFRTDTQYF
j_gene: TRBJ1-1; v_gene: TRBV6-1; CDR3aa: CASSFRQGVVTEAFF
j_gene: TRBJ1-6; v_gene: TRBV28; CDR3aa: CASRGQGNSPLHF
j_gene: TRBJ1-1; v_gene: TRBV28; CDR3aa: CASSLALPGGTEAFF
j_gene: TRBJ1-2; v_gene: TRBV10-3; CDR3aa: CAISGGQGSNYGYTF
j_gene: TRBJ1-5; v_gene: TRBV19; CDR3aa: CASSPPTGGINQPQHF
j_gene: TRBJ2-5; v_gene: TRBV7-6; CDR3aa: CASSLLLGGQETQYF
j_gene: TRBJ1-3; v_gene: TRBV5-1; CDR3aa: CASSRNQGSSGNTIYF
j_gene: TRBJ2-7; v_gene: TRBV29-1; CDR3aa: CSVRLTTSGRAYEQYF
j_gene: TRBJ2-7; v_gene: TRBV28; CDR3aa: CASSATSGGLYEQYF
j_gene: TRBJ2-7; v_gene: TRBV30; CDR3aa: CAWSVFGTTSYEQYF
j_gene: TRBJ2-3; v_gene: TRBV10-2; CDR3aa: CASFRGSTDTQYF
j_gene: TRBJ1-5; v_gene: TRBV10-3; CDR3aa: CAISEGTGGRGNQPQHF
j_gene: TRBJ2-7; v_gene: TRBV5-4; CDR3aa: CASSSGGQYEQYF
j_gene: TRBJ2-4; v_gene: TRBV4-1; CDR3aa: CASSQGSSEKNIQYF
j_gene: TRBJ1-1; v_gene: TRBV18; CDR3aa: CASSQGHSNTEAFF
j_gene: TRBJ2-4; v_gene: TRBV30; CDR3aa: CAWSIAGGVVKNIQYF
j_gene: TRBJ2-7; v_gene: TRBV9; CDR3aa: CASSVEGSFPYEQYF
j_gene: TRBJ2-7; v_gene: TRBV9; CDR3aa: CASSVADSSYEQYF
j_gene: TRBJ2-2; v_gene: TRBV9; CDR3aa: CASSHLGLAGLGDTGELFF
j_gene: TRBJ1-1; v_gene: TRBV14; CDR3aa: CASRETGGIDTEAFF
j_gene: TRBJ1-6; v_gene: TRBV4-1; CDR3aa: CASSQATGSYNSPLHF
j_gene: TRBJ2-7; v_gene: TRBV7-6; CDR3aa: CASSFGGTDEQYF
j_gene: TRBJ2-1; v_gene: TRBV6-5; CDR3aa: CASSCSLAGSNEQFF
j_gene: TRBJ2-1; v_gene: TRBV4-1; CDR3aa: CASSQGQGAYNEQFF
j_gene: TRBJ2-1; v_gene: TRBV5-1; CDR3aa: CASSPSDSLVWDEQFF
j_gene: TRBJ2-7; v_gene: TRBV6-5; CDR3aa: CASSRDTYEQYF
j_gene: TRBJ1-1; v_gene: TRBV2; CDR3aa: CASSETTYQNTEAFF
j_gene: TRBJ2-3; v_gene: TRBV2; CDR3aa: CASSGLAGTDTQYF
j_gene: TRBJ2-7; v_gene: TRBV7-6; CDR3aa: CASSLEPGQVSYEQYF
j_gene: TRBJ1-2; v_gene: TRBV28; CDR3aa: CASSLNSLGYTF